These 29 T cell receptor beta chains share one sample of origin, sequenced in a study of blood T cell repertoires in COVID-19. Clones were sequenced by immunoSEQ multiplex PCR, and TCRdb holds only the in-frame ones, with some missing. The table records 90,000 to 100,000 clones, about four fifths of them present only once. The source material was peripheral blood. These receptors were collected from an older man with active or convalescent COVID-19.

The chain has TRBV7-9 and TRBJ1-2; possible D gene TRBD1, 5 bases. CDR3 length equals 13 residues. Trimming cost V 5 bases and J 5 bases, with 12 bases left between them. Germline-derived CDR1 and CDR2 are SEHNR and FQNEAQ (reference sequence). In DNA, the CDR3 is TGTGCCAGCAGCCCAGAGGCAGGGTATGGCTACACCTTC. The encoded protein is CASSPEAGYGYTF.

The chain carries TRBV4-1 and TRBJ1-4; the D is unclear. This CDR3 is built from 15 residues. Germline V lookup: CDR1 MGHRA, CDR2 YSYEKL. V dropped 0 bases and J dropped 5 bases, with 10 bases sitting between them. The CDR3 region is CASSQDSEENEKLFF. CDR3 sequence (DNA): TGCGCCAGCAGCCAAGATTCAGAGGAGAATGAAAAACTGTTTTTT.

V usage is TRBV9 and J usage is TRBJ1-2; the match to TRBD1 covers 9 bases. This CDR3 has 13 residues. J gave up 8 bases and V 1 base, and 3 bases lay outside the gene matches. Germline V gene sequence: CDR1 SGDLS, CDR2 YYNGEE. CDR3 loop: CASSVPGTGGYTF. In DNA form, the CDR3 reads TGTGCCAGCAGCGTACCGGGGACAGGGGGCTACACCTTC.

V usage is TRBV6-6 and J usage is TRBJ1-2; D might be TRBD1 (5 bases). The CDR3 extends over 13 amino acids. The germline V gene has CDR1 MNHNY and CDR2 SVGAGI (reference sequence). V lost 2 bases, J lost 7 bases, and 11 bases lay in between. CDR3 loop: CASSYGTDSGYTF. The CDR3 DNA sequence: TGTGCCAGCAGTTACGGGACTGACTCTGGCTACACCTTC.

This chain joins TRBV28 and TRBJ2-1; possible D gene TRBD2, 5 bases. V gave up 6 bases and J gave up 6 bases, with 12 bases separating them. Germline CDR1 and CDR2: MDHEN and SYDVKM. The CDR3 is made up of 13 amino acids. This CDR3 is CASSPPEGNEQFF. The CDR3 DNA reads TGTGCCAGCAGCCCTCCCGAGGGCAATGAGCAGTTCTTC. Filled out from reference TRBV28 and TRBJ2-1, the complete variable domain reads DVKVTQSSRYLVKRTGEKVFLECVQDMDHENMFWYRQDPGLGLRLIYFSYDVKMKEKGDIPEGYSVSREKKERFSLILESASTNQTSMYLCASSPPEGNEQFFGPGTRLTVL.

The J gene is TRBJ2-7, the V gene TRBV7-2, with a tentative D call TRBD2 (5 bases). V was pared by 4 bases and J by 2 bases, with 12 bases between. Germline CDR1 is SGHTA and CDR2 is FQGNSA. This CDR3 region has 14 residues. This chain's CDR3 is CASSSRTGTYEQYF. The CDR3 DNA reads TGTGCCAGCAGCTCGCGGACTGGTACCTACGAGCAGTACTTC.

The rearrangement uses TRBV5-1 and TRBJ2-7, with 9 bases fitting TRBD1. Germline V gene data show CDR1 as SGHRS and CDR2 as YFSETQ. After removal of 5 bases from V and 2 bases from J, the junction contained 11 bases not matched to a gene. The CDR3 extends over 16 amino acids. The CDR3 DNA reads as TGCGCCAGCAGGCTTGGTGAGGGACAGGGAACCTACGAGCAGTACTTC. Translation: CASRLGEGQGTYEQYF. The variable domain in full, completed from reference TRBV5-1 and TRBJ2-7, reads KAGVTQTPRYLIKTRGQQVTLSCSPISGHRSVSWYQQTPGQGLQFLFEYFSETQRNKGNFPGRFSGRQFSNSRSEMNVSTLELGDSALYLCASRLGEGQGTYEQYFGPGTRLTVT.

The chain recombines TRBV10-3 with TRBJ1-6; D ambiguous. Germline V gives CDR1 ENHRY, CDR2 SYGVKD. CDR3 length: 13 residues. Trimming removed 7 bases from V and 0 bases from J, with 4 bases in between. The CDR3 is CAITGSYNSPLHF. CDR3 sequence (DNA): TGTGCCATCACCGGCTCCTATAATTCACCCCTCCACTTT.

V gene TRBV7-3 combines with J gene TRBJ2-5, with a weak D call TRBD2 (5 bases). Trimming shortened V by 6 bases and J by 6 bases, and 14 bases separated the two germline ends. The V gene's germline CDR1 is SGHTA and CDR2 FQGTGA. This CDR3 comprises 13 residues. CDR3 in DNA: TGTGCCAGCAGTGCTAATAGCGATCAGACCCAGTACTTC. Its translation: CASSANSDQTQYF. Using reference TRBV7-3 and TRBJ2-5 for the parts outside the CDR3, the full variable domain is GAGVSQTPSNKVTEKGKYVELRCDPISGHTALYWYRQSLGQGPEFLIYFQGTGAADDSGLPNDRFFAVRPEGSVSTLKIQRTERGDSAVYLCASSANSDQTQYFGPGTRLLVL.

The chain is built from TRBV18 and TRBJ2-7, with TRBD1 identical over 10 bases. CDR1 and CDR2 from the germline V gene are KGHSH and LQKENI. This CDR3 is built from 13 residues. V shed 4 bases, J shed 6 bases, and the junction held 3 bases outside the gene matches. CDR3 protein: CASSRQGAGEQYF. CDR3 DNA: TGTGCCAGCTCACGACAGGGGGCAGGCGAGCAGTACTTC.

The V and J genes are TRBV7-8 and TRBJ1-5; D is unresolved. This CDR3 is 13 amino acids long. V was clipped by 4 bases and J by 5 bases, with 9 bases between them. CDR1 is SGHVS and CDR2 is FQNEAQ in the germline V gene. CDR3 in amino acids: CASSSSRDQPQHF. Written as DNA, the CDR3 is TGTGCCAGCAGCTCCTCCCGGGATCAGCCCCAGCATTTT.

The chain carries TRBV5-1 and TRBJ2-1; 10 bases map to TRBD2. The CDR3 loop spans 15 amino acids. Losses at the gene ends were 4 bases for V and 2 bases for J; bases not matched to a gene: 3. Germline loops: CDR1 SGHRS, CDR2 YFSETQ. This CDR3 reads CASSIGLAAYNEQFF. In DNA, the CDR3 is TGCGCCAGCAGCATCGGACTAGCGGCCTACAATGAGCAGTTCTTC.

The chain combines TRBV7-3 with TRBJ2-1; possibly TRBD1 for D (5 bases). The V gene's germline CDR1 is SGHTA and CDR2 FQGTGA. The length of the CDR3 is 13 residues. Between the trimmed V and J ends, which lost 0 bases and 6 bases, there was a span of 6 bases. CDR3 loop: CASSLTDTNEQFF. CDR3 DNA sequence: TGTGCCAGCAGCTTAACGGACACCAATGAGCAGTTCTTC. Combining the CDR3 with reference TRBV7-3 and TRBJ2-1 gives the whole variable domain GAGVSQTPSNKVTEKGKYVELRCDPISGHTALYWYRQSLGQGPEFLIYFQGTGAADDSGLPNDRFFAVRPEGSVSTLKIQRTERGDSAVYLCASSLTDTNEQFFGPGTRLTVL.

The genes are TRBV5-6 and TRBJ1-6; 8 nucleotides line up with TRBD1. The CDR3 sequence is 14 residues long. Germline V CDR1 and CDR2: SGHDT, YYEEEE. The J segment lost 7 bases and the V segment lost 2 bases, leaving 2 bases of the junction unmatched. CDR3 bases: TGTGCCAGCAGCTTTCGACAGGGGAATTCACCCCTCCACTTT. This translates into CASSFRQGNSPLHF.

This chain uses TRBV6-5 with TRBJ1-2, with 8 bases fitting TRBD1. Germline values: CDR1 MNHEY, CDR2 SVGAGI. With V trimmed by 8 bases and J by 8 bases, 7 bases remained unmatched. The CDR3 totals 12 residues. CDR3 DNA sequence: TGTGCCAGCTACAGGGGGTTTGAGGGCTACACCTTC. Translating gives CASYRGFEGYTF.

J is TRBJ1-1 and V is TRBV25-1; D call uncertain. The ends were cut back, 5 bases at V and 6 bases at J, with 10 bases in the middle. CDR1 MGHDK and CDR2 SYGVNS come from the germline V gene. CDR3 size: 12 residues. The DNA of the CDR3 is TGTGCCAGCAGTAACCGCGGGCCTGAAGCTTTCTTT. It is translated as CASSNRGPEAFF.

V gene TRBV25-1 combines with J gene TRBJ2-7; 7 bases map to TRBD2. V gave up 2 bases and J gave up 2 bases; unmatched junction bases: 6. The CDR3 length is 15 residues. In germline, CDR1 is MGHDK, CDR2 SYGVNS. CDR3 amino acids: CASSESGGGPYEQYF. In DNA, the CDR3 is TGTGCCAGCAGTGAAAGCGGCGGGGGTCCCTACGAGCAGTACTTC.

The chain links TRBV30 to TRBJ1-3; D gene uncertain. Germline V gene lookup returns CDR1 GTSNPN and CDR2 SVGIG (reference sequence). Trimming shortened V by 4 bases and J by 0 bases, and 7 bases separated the two germline ends. The CDR3 spans 13 residues. The CDR3 reads CAWTTFSGNTIYF. The CDR3 coding sequence is TGTGCCTGGACGACATTCTCTGGAAACACCATATATTTT.

The rearrangement links TRBV30 to TRBJ2-7; TRBD1 agrees at 7 bases. Germline-derived CDR1 and CDR2 are GTSNPN and SVGIG (reference sequence). V gave up 3 bases and J gave up 1 base; unmatched junction bases: 9. This CDR3 spans 15 amino acids. The CDR3 nucleotides read TGTGCCTGGAGGGAAACGGGACAGACATCCTACGAGCAGTACTTC. Translation gives CAWRETGQTSYEQYF.

The V call is TRBV6-5, the J call TRBJ2-1; maybe TRBD2 (6 bases). Germline loops: CDR1 MNHEY, CDR2 SVGAGI. V gave up 5 bases and J gave up 7 bases, with 18 bases separating them. The CDR3 spans 15 residues. CDR3 in amino acids: CASSTTSTSRNEQFF. In DNA form, the CDR3 reads TGTGCCAGCAGTACGACTAGTACCTCTCGGAATGAGCAGTTCTTC.

In its sample, this clone was seen a few times. The V gene is TRBV18, the J gene TRBJ1-1; D is uncertain. The CDR3 covers 15 residues. V shed 2 bases and J shed 1 base, with 11 bases lying between them. Germline-derived CDR1 and CDR2 are KGHSH and LQKENI. CDR3 residues: CASSPMRTENTEAFF. The CDR3 nucleotides are TGTGCCAGCTCACCAATGAGAACTGAGAACACTGAAGCTTTCTTT.

The V call is TRBV19, the J call TRBJ1-5, with D hard to call. This CDR3 is 14 amino acids long. Germline values: CDR1 LNHDA, CDR2 SQIVND (reference sequence). The ends were cut back, 3 bases at V and 4 bases at J, with 10 bases in the middle. The CDR3 region has the DNA TGTGCCAGTAGTATTCGACGGGGTAATCAGCCCCAGCATTTT. Translated, it gives CASSIRRGNQPQHF.

This CDR3 reads CASSYTGGGDSPLHF. CDR3 bases: TGTGCCAGTAGTTATACAGGTGGCGGGGATTCACCCCTCCACTTT. The chain uses TRBV19 and TRBJ1-6, with a weak D call TRBD1 (5 bases). The CDR3 loop spans 15 amino acids. Trimming removed 5 bases at V and 8 bases at J, with 16 bases between. Germline CDR1 LNHDA, CDR2 SQIVND (reference sequence).

A few counts support this clone. This rearrangement joins TRBV18 to TRBJ2-1; 11 bases are shared with TRBD2. The germline V gene has CDR1 KGHSH and CDR2 LQKENI. V was pared by 1 base and J by 2 bases, with 7 bases of the junction left unmatched. This CDR3 has 18 residues. The CDR3 here is CASSPLAGGPTTYNEQFF. Here the CDR3 DNA reads TGTGCCAGCTCACCACTAGCGGGGGGGCCTACAACCTACAATGAGCAGTTCTTC.

V and J are TRBV28 and TRBJ2-2; TRBD1 is a possible D gene (5 bases). CDR3 size: 14 residues. V lost 11 bases and J lost 7, with 20 bases in between. CDR1 MDHEN and CDR2 SYDVKM come from the germline V gene. The CDR3 bases are TGTGCCGCCGTCCGAAGGGGATCGGTCGGGGAGCTGTTTTTT. Its translation is CAAVRRGSVGELFF.

V is TRBV6-5 and J is TRBJ2-1, with a possible D match to TRBD1 (5 bases). In germline, CDR1 is MNHEY, CDR2 SVGAGI. This CDR3 spans 13 amino acids. The ends were cut back, 8 bases at V and 7 bases at J, with 15 bases in the middle. CDR3 residues: CASRRSGLNEQFF. The CDR3 nucleotides are TGTGCCAGCCGCAGGTCAGGGTTGAATGAGCAGTTCTTC.

The chain has TRBV29-1 and TRBJ2-3; TRBD2 matches at 12 bases. CDR1 and CDR2 (germline): SQVTM, ANQGSEA. The V and J ends lost 7 bases and 3 bases, in that order; junction bases with no gene match: 5. This CDR3 is 14 amino acids long. CDR3 DNA: TGCAGCGCCCAGACTAGCGGGGGTACAGATACGCAGTATTTT. Translating it yields CSAQTSGGTDTQYF.

The chain recombines TRBV3-1 (or the pseudogene TRBV3-2) with TRBJ2-3; possible D gene TRBD2, 7 bases. The CDR3 has 16 amino acids. Germline V CDR1 and CDR2: LGHDT, YNNKEL (reference sequence). V gave up 1 base and J gave up 3 bases, with 14 bases separating them. CDR3 in amino acids: CASSQVVGGRTDTQYF. As DNA, the CDR3 is TGTGCCAGCAGCCAAGTCGTGGGGGGGCGTACAGATACGCAGTATTTT.

The chain uses TRBV5-4 and TRBJ2-1, with TRBD2 identical over 9 bases. This CDR3 is built from 15 residues. Unmatched junction bases numbered 4, after V lost 2 bases and J lost 4 bases. Germline CDR1 and CDR2: SGHNT and YYREEE (reference sequence). The CDR3 DNA is TGTGCCAGCAGCTTAATAACTAGCGGGTACAATGAGCAGTTCTTC. Protein sequence: CASSLITSGYNEQFF.